This is a list of T cell receptor beta chains from one sample in a study of Ad26.COV2.S vaccination and SARS-CoV-2 variants. The repertoire was sequenced with immunoSEQ multiplex PCR; TCRdb's copy has only in-frame clones and lacks some. The data show about half a million clones, with around 89% seen just once and 1.7% held by the top ten. Source: peripheral blood, taken in a trial of Ad26.COV2.S vaccine versus placebo. Every receptor here comes from a person aged 18 to 59 who received the Ad26.COV2.S COVID-19 vaccine or a placebo. Each CDR3 is given with its conserved first and last residue. A D gene is named only where the DNA matches it firmly. Clone size is given for some rows only: seen once, a few or many times, or a class if the clone is expanded.

size	D	V	J	CDR3	DNA
once	-	TRBV6-5	TRBJ1-4	CASRLRDPTNEKLFF	TGTGCCAGCAGGTTACGGGACCCAACTAATGAAAAACTGTTTTTT
-	-	TRBV7-2	TRBJ2-5	CASHMGGGETQYF	TGTGCCAGCCACATGGGGGGCGGCGAGACCCAGTACTTC
-	-	TRBV12-3/TRBV12-4	TRBJ2-7	CASMGRFEQYF	TGTGCCAGCATGGGAAGGTTCGAGCAGTACTTC
-	-	TRBV6-2/TRBV6-3	TRBJ1-5	CASSRAVGSNQPQHF	TGTGCCAGCAGTAGGGCTGTTGGTAGCAATCAGCCCCAGCATTTT
-	-	TRBV7-9	TRBJ2-3	CASSSHLTKDTQYF	TGTGCCAGCAGCTCACACTTGACCAAAGATACGCAGTATTTT
-	TRBD1	TRBV7-3	TRBJ2-1	CASSTPDRRNEQFF	TGTGCCAGCAGCACACCGGACAGGCGGAATGAGCAGTTCTTC
-	-	TRBV25-1	TRBJ2-2	CASSERGGGVQAGELFF	TGTGCCAGCAGTGAAAGGGGAGGGGGAGTACAGGCCGGGGAGCTGTTTTTT
-	-	TRBV19	TRBJ2-1	CASGIGGLEQFF	TGTGCCAGCGGGATTGGGGGGCTTGAGCAGTTCTTC
-	TRBD1	TRBV27	TRBJ2-1	CASRTDRATYNEQFF	TGTGCCAGCAGAACCGACAGGGCCACTTACAATGAGCAGTTCTTC
once	-	TRBV12-3/TRBV12-4	TRBJ1-1	CASSPGGTEAFF	TGTGCCAGCAGTCCCGGGGGCACTGAAGCTTTCTTT
once	TRBD2	TRBV19	TRBJ2-3	CATKTSGGFTDTQYF	TGTGCCACCAAGACTAGCGGGGGATTCACAGATACGCAGTATTTT
-	-	TRBV6-5	TRBJ2-3	CATRYTDTQYF	TGTGCCACCCGCTACACAGATACGCAGTATTTT
many	-	TRBV7-2	TRBJ2-1	CASRSMLGDSYNEQFF	TGTGCCAGCAGATCCATGCTCGGTGACTCCTACAATGAGCAGTTCTTC
-	-	TRBV3-1/TRBV3-2	TRBJ1-2	CASSLSYTDSYGYTF	TGTGCCAGCAGCCTCTCCTACACGGACAGCTATGGCTACACCTTC
-	-	TRBV27	TRBJ1-1	CASSFASTLRAFF	TGTGCCAGCAGTTTCGCCAGTACTCTCAGGGCTTTCTTT
-	TRBD1	TRBV5-4	TRBJ1-1	CASSHGQGGFRMNTEAFF	TGTGCCAGCAGCCATGGACAGGGTGGGTTTCGGATGAACACTGAAGCTTTCTTT
-	-	TRBV5-4	TRBJ2-1	CASLKAVGGYNEQFF	TGTGCCAGCCTAAAGGCAGTTGGTGGATACAATGAGCAGTTCTTC
-	-	TRBV7-2	TRBJ2-2	CASSRNTGELFF	TGTGCCAGCAGTCGCAACACCGGGGAGCTGTTTTTT
-	-	TRBV6-5	TRBJ2-2	CASRLGPAGELFF	TGTGCCAGCAGACTCGGACCGGCCGGGGAGCTGTTTTTT
-	-	TRBV20-1	TRBJ2-5	CSDRPPETQYF	TGCAGTGACCGCCCCCCCGAGACCCAGTACTTC
-	-	TRBV27	TRBJ1-5	CASKGGGGASNQPQHF	TGTGCCAGCAAAGGGGGTGGGGGTGCGAGCAATCAGCCCCAGCATTTT
once	-	TRBV18	TRBJ1-4	CASSPGQSEKLFF	TGTGCCAGCTCACCGGGCCAGTCTGAAAAACTGTTTTTT
-	-	TRBV3-1/TRBV3-2	TRBJ1-2	CASSQAVSGYTF	TGTGCCAGCAGCCAGGCAGTCTCTGGCTACACCTTC
few	TRBD1	TRBV19	TRBJ1-5	CASSRQGGNQPQHF	TGTGCCAGTAGTAGACAGGGGGGCAATCAGCCCCAGCATTTT
few	-	TRBV7-9	TRBJ2-5	CASSLGGLAGETQYF	TGTGCCAGCAGCTTAGGGGGGCTAGCTGGGGAGACCCAGTACTTC
once	TRBD2	TRBV4-3	TRBJ2-2	CASSLGTSGEAGELFF	TGCGCCAGCAGCCTAGGGACTAGCGGGGAGGCCGGGGAGCTGTTTTTT
-	-	TRBV18	TRBJ2-7	CASSDGTGSYEQYF	TGTGCCAGCTCAGACGGGACTGGGTCCTACGAGCAGTACTTC
-	-	TRBV6-5	TRBJ1-1	CASRGGRGGDTEAFF	TGTGCCAGCAGGGGGGGACGGGGAGGTGACACTGAAGCTTTCTTT
-	TRBD2	TRBV3-1/TRBV3-2	TRBJ2-7	CASSQGLLAGLRWWEQYF	TGTGCCAGCAGCCAAGGGCTTCTAGCGGGGCTGCGTTGGTGGGAGCAGTACTTC
-	TRBD1	TRBV9	TRBJ1-2	CASSVGAAGGYGYTF	TGTGCCAGCAGCGTAGGAGCGGCAGGGGGATATGGCTACACCTTC
-	-	TRBV6-1	TRBJ1-6	CASSEREAHNSPLHF	TGTGCCAGCAGTGAAAGGGAGGCCCACAATTCACCCCTCCACTTT
-	-	TRBV18	TRBJ1-4	CASSRDPVEKLFF	TGTGCCAGCTCACGGGACCCTGTTGAAAAACTGTTTTTT
once	-	TRBV30	TRBJ1-2	CAWSLHNYGYTF	TGTGCCTGGAGCCTACATAACTATGGCTACACCTTC
-	-	TRBV12-3/TRBV12-4	TRBJ2-3	CASSPPRRTQYF	TGTGCCAGCAGTCCCCCCCGGCGGACGCAGTATTTT
-	-	TRBV27	TRBJ2-7	CASSLVRDDREQYF	TGTGCCAGCAGTTTAGTTCGGGACGACCGAGAGCAGTACTTC
-	TRBD2	TRBV13	TRBJ2-3	CASKYSGGATDTQYF	TGTGCCAGCAAATATAGCGGGGGAGCCACAGATACGCAGTATTTT
once	-	TRBV5-1	TRBJ1-5	CASSPIPKTNPTDSNQPQHF	TGCGCCAGCAGCCCGATCCCGAAAACAAACCCCACAGATAGCAATCAGCCCCAGCATTTT
-	-	TRBV24-1	TRBJ2-2	CATSKQDRDTGELFF	TGTGCCACCAGTAAGCAGGACAGAGACACCGGGGAGCTGTTTTTT
-	TRBD2	TRBV10-2	TRBJ2-7	CASSFSGRSYEQYF	TGCGCCAGCAGTTTCAGCGGGAGGTCGTACGAGCAGTACTTC
-	-	TRBV29-1	TRBJ1-2	CSVYDNAGPTYGYTF	TGCAGCGTTTACGACAACGCGGGACCTACATATGGCTACACCTTC
-	-	TRBV2	TRBJ2-5	CASSEVLSGQETQYF	TGTGCCAGCAGTGAAGTGCTTAGCGGACAAGAGACCCAGTACTTC
-	-	TRBV19	TRBJ2-7	CASSIRATTYYEQYF	TGTGCCAGTAGTATCCGAGCGACAACTTACTACGAGCAGTACTTC
-	-	TRBV3-1/TRBV3-2	TRBJ1-6	CASSRGAGDSPLHF	TGTGCCAGCAGCCGAGGGGCAGGGGATTCACCCCTCCACTTT
-	TRBD2	TRBV9	TRBJ2-7	CASSVGSGRAYEQYF	TGTGCCAGCAGCGTAGGGAGCGGGAGGGCCTACGAGCAGTACTTC
-	TRBD1	TRBV3-1/TRBV3-2	TRBJ1-2	CASSQGWTGDGYTF	TGTGCCAGCAGCCAAGGGTGGACAGGGGACGGCTACACCTTC
once	-	TRBV28	TRBJ2-5	CASSFTGRTQYF	TGTGCCAGCAGTTTCACAGGTCGGACCCAGTACTTC
-	-	TRBV6-1	TRBJ2-7	CASSEQGNYAWVSYEQYF	TGTGCCAGCAGTGAACAGGGGAACTACGCCTGGGTCTCCTACGAGCAGTACTTC
-	-	TRBV7-3	TRBJ2-1	CASSRTGSTGSSYNEQFF	TGTGCCAGCAGCCGTACCGGTTCTACAGGGAGCTCCTACAATGAGCAGTTCTTC
-	TRBD2	TRBV6-2/TRBV6-3	TRBJ2-7	CASSWTSGGSSYEQYF	TGTGCCAGCAGCTGGACTAGCGGGGGTAGCTCCTACGAGCAGTACTTC
-	TRBD1	TRBV6-6	TRBJ1-6	CASRPWTGEMHSPLHF	TGTGCCAGCAGACCGTGGACAGGGGAAATGCATTCACCCCTCCACTTT